This TCR beta chain was obtained from a study of post-analysis software for immune sequencing data. Across the whole study: Included courses were relapsing-remitting and secondary progressive multiple sclerosis; progressive-relapsing multiple sclerosis was also included. Study-level results: Normalized Chao1 diversity was significantly lower in multiple sclerosis patients than in controls. Roughly 5 TRBV segments, TRBV5-6, TRBV5-1 and TRBV20-1 among them, were found more frequent in patients than controls. Same-batch samples co-clustered strongly by F measure.

TCR beta cDNA libraries had unique molecular identifiers. T cells, roughly 1 to 10 million of them, yielded 500,000 or so cDNA molecules. One entry per CDR3 protein, called by TCRdb with MiXCR from the PCR reads. This table has roughly 400,000 distinct CDR3 sequences, approximately 38% appearing once. This clonotype was detected only a few times. The antigen remains unidentified. CDR1 and CDR2 (germline): KGHDR, SFDVKD. Trimming stripped 9 bases from V and 5 bases from J, with 12 bases between. This CDR3 comprises 12 residues. The chain has TRBV24-1 and TRBJ1-2; no firm D call. This clonotype was sampled from a girl aged 2-10 years with multiple sclerosis. What was sequenced was blood. CDR3 nucleotide sequence: TGTGCCACCCAAGACGGCAGGTATGGCTACACCTTC. Residues: CATQDGRYGYTF.